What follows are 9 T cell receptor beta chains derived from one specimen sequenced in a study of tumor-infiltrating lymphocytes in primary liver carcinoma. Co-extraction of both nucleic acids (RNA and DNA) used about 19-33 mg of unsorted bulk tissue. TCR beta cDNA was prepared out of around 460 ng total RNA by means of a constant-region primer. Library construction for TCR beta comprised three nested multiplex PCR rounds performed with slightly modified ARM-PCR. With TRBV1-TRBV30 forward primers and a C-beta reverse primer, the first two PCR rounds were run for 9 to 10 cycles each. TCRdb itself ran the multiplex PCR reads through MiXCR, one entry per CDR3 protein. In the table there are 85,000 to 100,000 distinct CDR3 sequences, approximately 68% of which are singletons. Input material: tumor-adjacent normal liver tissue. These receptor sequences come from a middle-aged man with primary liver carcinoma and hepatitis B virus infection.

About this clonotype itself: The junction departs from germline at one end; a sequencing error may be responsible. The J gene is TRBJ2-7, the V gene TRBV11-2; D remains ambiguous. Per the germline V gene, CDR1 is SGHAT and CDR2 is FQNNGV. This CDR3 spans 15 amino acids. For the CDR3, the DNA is TGTACCAGCAGCTCGGATTGGGTACATACCTACGAGCAGTACTTC. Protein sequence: CTSSSDWVHTYEQYF.

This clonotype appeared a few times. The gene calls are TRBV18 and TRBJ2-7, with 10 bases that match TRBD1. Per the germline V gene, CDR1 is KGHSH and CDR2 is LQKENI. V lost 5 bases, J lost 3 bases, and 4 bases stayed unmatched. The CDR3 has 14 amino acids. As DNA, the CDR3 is TGTGCCAGCTCAGCCGGGACAGGGGTCTACGAGCAGTACTTC. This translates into CASSAGTGVYEQYF.

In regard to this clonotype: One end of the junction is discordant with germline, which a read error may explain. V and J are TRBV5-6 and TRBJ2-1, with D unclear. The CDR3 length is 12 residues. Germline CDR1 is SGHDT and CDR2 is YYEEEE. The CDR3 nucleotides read TGTGCCAACAGCTTGTCGGGCGATGAGCAATTCTTC. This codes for CANSLSGDEQFF.

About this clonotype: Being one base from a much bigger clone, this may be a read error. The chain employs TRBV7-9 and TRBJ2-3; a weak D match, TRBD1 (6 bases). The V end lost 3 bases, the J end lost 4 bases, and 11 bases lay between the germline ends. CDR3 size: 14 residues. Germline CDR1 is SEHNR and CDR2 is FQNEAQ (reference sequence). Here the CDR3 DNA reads TGTGCCAGCAGCTTGAACAGGGTGTCAGATACGCAGTATTTT. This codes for CASSLNRVSDTQYF.

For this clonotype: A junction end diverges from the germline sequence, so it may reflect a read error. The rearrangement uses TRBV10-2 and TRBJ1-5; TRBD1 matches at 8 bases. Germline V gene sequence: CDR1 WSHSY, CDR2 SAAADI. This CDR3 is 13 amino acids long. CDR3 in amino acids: CASPGTGNRPQHF. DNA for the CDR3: TGCGCCAGCCCCGGGACAGGCAATCGGCCCCAGCATTTT.

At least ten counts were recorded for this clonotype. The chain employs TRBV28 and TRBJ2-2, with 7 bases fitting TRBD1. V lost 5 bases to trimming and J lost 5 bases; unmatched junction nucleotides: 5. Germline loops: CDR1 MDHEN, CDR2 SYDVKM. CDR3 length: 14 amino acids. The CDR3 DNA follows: TGTGCCAGCAGTCCGACAGGGCGGACCGGGGAGCTGTTTTTT. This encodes CASSPTGRTGELFF.

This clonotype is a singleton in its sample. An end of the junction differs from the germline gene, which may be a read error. The CDR3 loop reads CASSLTEYYGYTF. CDR3 coding DNA: TGTGCCAGCAGCTTAACGGAGTACTATGGCTACACTTTC. The chain combines TRBV7-9 with TRBJ1-2, with D unclear. CDR3 length: 13 amino acids. Looked up from germline, CDR1 is SEHNR and CDR2 is FQNEAQ (reference sequence).

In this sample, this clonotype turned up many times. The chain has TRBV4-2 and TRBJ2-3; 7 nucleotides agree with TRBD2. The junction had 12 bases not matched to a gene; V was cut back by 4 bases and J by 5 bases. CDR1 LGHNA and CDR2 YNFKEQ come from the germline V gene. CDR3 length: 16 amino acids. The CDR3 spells CASSRPEAGRLDTQYF. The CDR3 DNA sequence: TGTGCCAGCAGCCGTCCGGAAGCGGGAAGGTTAGATACGCAGTATTTT.

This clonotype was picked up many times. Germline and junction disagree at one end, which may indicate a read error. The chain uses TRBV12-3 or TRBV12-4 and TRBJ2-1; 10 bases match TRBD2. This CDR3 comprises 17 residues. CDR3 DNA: TGTGCCGGCAGTTTAAAGGCTAGCGGGAGCTCCTACAATGAGCAGTTCTTC. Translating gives CAGSLKASGSSYNEQFF.